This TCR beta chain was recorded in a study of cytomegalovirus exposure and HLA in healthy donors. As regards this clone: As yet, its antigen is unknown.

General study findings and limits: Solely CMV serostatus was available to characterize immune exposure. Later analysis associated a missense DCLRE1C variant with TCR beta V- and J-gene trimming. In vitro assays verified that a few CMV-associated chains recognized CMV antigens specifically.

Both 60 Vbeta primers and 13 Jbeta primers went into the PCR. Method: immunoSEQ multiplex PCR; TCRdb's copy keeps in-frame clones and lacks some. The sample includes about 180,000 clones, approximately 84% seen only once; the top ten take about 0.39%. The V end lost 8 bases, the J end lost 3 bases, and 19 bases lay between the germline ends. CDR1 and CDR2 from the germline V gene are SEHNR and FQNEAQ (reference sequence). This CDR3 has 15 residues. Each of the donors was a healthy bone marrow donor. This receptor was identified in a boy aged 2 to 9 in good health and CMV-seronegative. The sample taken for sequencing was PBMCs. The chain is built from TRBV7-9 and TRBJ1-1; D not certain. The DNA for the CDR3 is TGTGCCAGCGGCCTCCCGACGCATGGAGACACTGAAGCTTTCTTT. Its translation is CASGLPTHGDTEAFF.